Shown below are 6 T cell receptor beta chains from a single sample sequenced in a study of beta chain features in type 1 diabetes. Broader study findings: In every one of the four CD4+ subsets, TCRB CDR3s were moderately but significantly shorter in Type 1 diabetes patients.

These receptors have no known antigen. The sequenced template was cDNA made from the entire isolated RNA. Method: immunoSEQ multiplex PCR; TCRdb's copy keeps in-frame clones and lacks some. The table lists 640,000 or so clones, over 12% of them singletons. The sample comprised naive CD4+ T cells from blood. These receptors all come from a man in his late teens or twenties with type 1 diabetes.

In nucleotides, the CDR3 is TGTGCCAGCAGCGTCCTGGAAAGTGGCTATGGCTACACCTTC. Its translation: CASSVLESGYGYTF. The chain combines TRBV9 with TRBJ1-2; D is undetermined. V was pared by 2 bases and J by 4 bases, with 12 bases between. Germline CDR1 reads SGDLS; CDR2 reads YYNGEE. The length of the CDR3 is 14 residues. The full variable domain, rest sourced from reference TRBV9 and TRBJ1-2, is DSGVTQTPKHLITATGQRVTLRCSPRSGDLSVYWYQQSLDQGLQFLIQYYNGEERAKGNILERFSAQQFPDLHSELNLSSLELGDSALYFCASSVLESGYGYTFGSGTRLTVV.

This clone came up a few times. The CDR3 spells CASSGLDNEQFF. CDR3 coding DNA: TGTGCCAGCAGCGGACTAGACAATGAGCAGTTCTTC. The rearrangement uses TRBV2 and TRBJ2-1; 7 bases agree with TRBD2. Germline CDR1 reads SNHLY; CDR2 reads FYNNEI. With 6 bases clipped from V and 5 bases from J, the junction kept 1 base outside the gene matches. The CDR3 is 12 residues long.

This clone was seen a handful of times. The chain uses TRBV10-3 and TRBJ1-2; 8 positions agree with TRBD1. After removal of 7 bases from V and 7 bases from J, the junction contained 8 bases not matched to a gene. Germline V gene data show CDR1 as ENHRY and CDR2 as SYGVKD. This CDR3 spans 13 amino acids. The CDR3 sequence is CAINPTGGVGYTF. CDR3 bases: TGTGCCATCAACCCAACAGGGGGAGTTGGCTACACCTTC.

This chain links TRBV6-6 with TRBJ2-7, with D unresolved. Germline V gives CDR1 MNHNY, CDR2 SVGAGI (reference sequence). V lost 0 bases, J lost 4 bases, and 10 bases lay in between. CDR3 size: 14 residues. Written as DNA, the CDR3 is TGTGCCAGCAGTTACTCTCACCGAGAGTACGAGCAGTACTTC. Protein: CASSYSHREYEQYF.

The table lists this clone with a few counts. The J gene is TRBJ2-1, the V gene TRBV23-1; tentative D call: TRBD2 (6 bases). TRBV23-1 carries the ORF label, with uncertain function. This CDR3 is 16 amino acids long. The V end lost 2 bases, the J end lost 1 base, and 12 bases lay between the germline ends. The DNA for the CDR3 is TGCGCCAGCAGTCAAGCCCCGGGGGAATCCTACAATGAGCAGTTCTTC. This gives the protein CASSQAPGESYNEQFF.

This sequence joins TRBV28 and TRBJ1-2; D remains unclear. V was pared by 6 bases and J by 5 bases, with 16 bases between. From germline, CDR1 is MDHEN and CDR2 SYDVKM. The CDR3 length is 14 residues. In DNA, the CDR3 is TGTGCCAGCAGCAGGCCTGACGAATTTTATGGCTACACCTTC. Translated: CASSRPDEFYGYTF.